Listed below are T cell receptor beta chains from one sample, sequenced in a study of T cell changes during pregnancy in multiple sclerosis. Produced via immunoSEQ multiplex PCR; TCRdb's table is partial and in-frame only. The sample records roughly 40,000 clones, 70% to 90% being singletons. Sequenced material: CD4+ T cells from peripheral blood mononuclear cells, taken after pregnancy. The receptors come from a female donor with multiple sclerosis, enrolled in a pregnancy study. Each CDR3 is given with its conserved first and last residue. A D gene is named only where the DNA matches it firmly.

d_gene: NA; v_gene: TRBV9; len: 17; j_gene: TRBJ1-6; CDR3nt: TGTGCCAGCAGCAGAGCCGGGACATCTTCCCAGGATTCACCCCTCCACTTT; CDR3aa: CASSRAGTSSQDSPLHF
d_gene: NA; v_gene: TRBV19; len: 13; j_gene: TRBJ1-5; CDR3nt: TGTGCCAGTAGTGACAGTCACAATCAGCCCCAGCATTTT; CDR3aa: CASSDSHNQPQHF
d_gene: NA; v_gene: TRBV5-1; len: 16; j_gene: TRBJ2-3; CDR3nt: TGCGCCAGCAGCTTAGGCCCAGCGACTAGCACAGATACGCAGTATTTT; CDR3aa: CASSLGPATSTDTQYF
d_gene: NA; v_gene: TRBV2; len: 13; j_gene: TRBJ1-3; CDR3nt: TGTGCCAGCTCTGCAGGGCCCGGAAACACCATATATTTT; CDR3aa: CASSAGPGNTIYF
d_gene: NA; v_gene: TRBV5-1; len: 13; j_gene: TRBJ2-1; CDR3nt: TGCGCCAGCAGCGGACTCGCTTACAATGAGCAGTTCTTC; CDR3aa: CASSGLAYNEQFF
d_gene: TRBD2; v_gene: TRBV6-1; len: 15; j_gene: TRBJ2-1; CDR3nt: TGTGCCAGCAGTGGGTACGGGGGGGCCGCCAATGAGCAGTTCTTC; CDR3aa: CASSGYGGAANEQFF
d_gene: NA; v_gene: TRBV30; len: 15; j_gene: TRBJ2-3; CDR3nt: TGTGCCTCCGCGCCACTGGAGGGCGGCACAGATACGCAGTATTTT; CDR3aa: CASAPLEGGTDTQYF
d_gene: TRBD1; v_gene: TRBV27; len: 15; j_gene: TRBJ1-6; CDR3nt: TGTGCCAGCAGTTCTCGGGCAGGGGGGAATTCACCCCTCCACTTT; CDR3aa: CASSSRAGGNSPLHF
d_gene: TRBD1; v_gene: TRBV5-1; len: 16; j_gene: TRBJ1-3; CDR3nt: TGCGCCAGCAGCAGGACCGGGACAGGGATCGGAAACACCATATATTTT; CDR3aa: CASSRTGTGIGNTIYF
d_gene: TRBD1; v_gene: TRBV5-6; len: 14; j_gene: TRBJ2-3; CDR3nt: TGTGCCAGCAGCCCCGGACAGGTTCTCGATACGCAGTATTTT; CDR3aa: CASSPGQVLDTQYF
d_gene: NA; v_gene: TRBV10-3; len: 12; j_gene: TRBJ1-1; CDR3nt: TGTGCCACACGGGGGGGGAACACTGAAGCTTTCTTT; CDR3aa: CATRGGNTEAFF
d_gene: TRBD2; v_gene: TRBV7-9; len: 18; j_gene: TRBJ2-1; CDR3nt: TGTGCCAGCAGCTTACCGCTCCGGCTAGCGGGGAGGCGGAATGAGCAGTTCTTC; CDR3aa: CASSLPLRLAGRRNEQFF
d_gene: NA; v_gene: TRBV6-5; len: 12; j_gene: TRBJ2-5; CDR3nt: TGTGCCAGCCGCAGGGGACAAGAGACCCAGTACTTC; CDR3aa: CASRRGQETQYF
d_gene: NA; v_gene: TRBV5-5; len: 13; j_gene: TRBJ2-7; CDR3nt: TGTGCCAGCAGCTTGGGACACTTCTACGAGCAGTACTTC; CDR3aa: CASSLGHFYEQYF
d_gene: NA; v_gene: TRBV5-4; len: 11; j_gene: TRBJ2-1; CDR3nt: TGTGCCAGCAGCTTGAGGGGCGAGCAGTTCTTC; CDR3aa: CASSLRGEQFF
d_gene: TRBD1; v_gene: TRBV5-1; len: 14; j_gene: TRBJ1-2; CDR3nt: TGCGCCAGCAGTCGACAGGGGGAAGAGAGTGGCTACACCTTC; CDR3aa: CASSRQGEESGYTF
d_gene: TRBD2; v_gene: TRBV2; len: 16; j_gene: TRBJ2-7; CDR3nt: TGTGCCAGCAGTGATAGTAGCGGGGCGGGTTTATACGAGCAGTACTTC; CDR3aa: CASSDSSGAGLYEQYF
d_gene: NA; v_gene: TRBV6-5; len: 11; j_gene: TRBJ1-1; CDR3nt: TGTGCCAGCAGCACGGTCCGTGAAGCTTTCTTT; CDR3aa: CASSTVREAFF
d_gene: TRBD1; v_gene: TRBV18; len: 14; j_gene: TRBJ2-1; CDR3nt: TGTGCCAGCTCACCGGGACAGTTCTACAATGAGCAGTTCTTC; CDR3aa: CASSPGQFYNEQFF
d_gene: NA; v_gene: TRBV5-1; len: 15; j_gene: TRBJ2-5; CDR3nt: TGCGCCAGCAGCTTGGTTGGGGCAGGGGCAGAGACCCAGTACTTC; CDR3aa: CASSLVGAGAETQYF
d_gene: NA; v_gene: TRBV5-6; len: 15; j_gene: TRBJ1-4; CDR3nt: TGTGCCAGCAGCTTGTATGGAGGGGCTAATGAAAAACTGTTTTTT; CDR3aa: CASSLYGGANEKLFF
d_gene: NA; v_gene: TRBV6-5; len: 15; j_gene: TRBJ2-7; CDR3nt: TGTGCCAGCAGTTACCCGCCGGGACAAATCTACGAGCAGTACTTC; CDR3aa: CASSYPPGQIYEQYF
d_gene: NA; v_gene: TRBV7-2; len: 13; j_gene: TRBJ2-5; CDR3nt: TGTGCCAGCAGCTCCTCCCCCCGAGAGACCCAGTACTTC; CDR3aa: CASSSSPRETQYF
d_gene: NA; v_gene: TRBV10-3; len: 15; j_gene: TRBJ1-1; CDR3nt: TGTGCCATCAGTGACCCCGGACAGAAGAACACTGAAGCTTTCTTT; CDR3aa: CAISDPGQKNTEAFF
d_gene: NA; v_gene: TRBV9; len: 12; j_gene: TRBJ1-2; CDR3nt: TGTGCCAGCACCCGGGGGTCCTATGGCTACACCTTC; CDR3aa: CASTRGSYGYTF
d_gene: NA; v_gene: TRBV4-3; len: 15; j_gene: TRBJ1-6; CDR3nt: TGCGCCAGCAGCCAAGATGGCCAAGATAATTCACCCCTCCACTTT; CDR3aa: CASSQDGQDNSPLHF
d_gene: NA; v_gene: TRBV11-2; len: 15; j_gene: TRBJ1-4; CDR3nt: TGTGCCAGCAGCTTCGGCCGGGAGCTCAATGAAAAACTGTTTTTT; CDR3aa: CASSFGRELNEKLFF
d_gene: TRBD1; v_gene: TRBV7-2; len: 15; j_gene: TRBJ1-2; CDR3nt: TGTGCCAGCAGCCCCCGGCCCGGGACAGGCTATGGCTACACCTTC; CDR3aa: CASSPRPGTGYGYTF
d_gene: TRBD1; v_gene: TRBV2; len: 14; j_gene: TRBJ1-6; CDR3nt: TGTGCCAGCAGAGAGGGACAGTACAGTTCACCCCTCCACTTT; CDR3aa: CASREGQYSSPLHF
d_gene: TRBD1; v_gene: TRBV7-3; len: 15; j_gene: TRBJ2-3; CDR3nt: TGTGCCAGCAGCTGGACAGGGATCGTGGACGATACGCAGTATTTT; CDR3aa: CASSWTGIVDDTQYF
d_gene: NA; v_gene: TRBV7-2; len: 14; j_gene: TRBJ2-3; CDR3nt: TGTGCCAGCAGCTTGAGCGGTCCCGAGGATACGCAGTATTTT; CDR3aa: CASSLSGPEDTQYF
d_gene: NA; v_gene: TRBV6-1; len: 14; j_gene: TRBJ2-3; CDR3nt: TGTGCCAGCAGCTCAGATGGGAGAACAGATACGCAGTATTTT; CDR3aa: CASSSDGRTDTQYF
d_gene: TRBD1; v_gene: TRBV5-3; len: 16; j_gene: TRBJ2-7; CDR3nt: TGTGCCAGAAGCTTGTATCCCGGGACAGGGGGCTACGAGCAGTACTTC; CDR3aa: CARSLYPGTGGYEQYF
d_gene: NA; v_gene: TRBV9; len: 16; j_gene: TRBJ1-6; CDR3nt: TGTGCCAGCAGCGTAGAGGGGCGCATGGGGGGGTCACCCCTCCACTTT; CDR3aa: CASSVEGRMGGSPLHF
d_gene: NA; v_gene: TRBV27; len: 14; j_gene: TRBJ2-2; CDR3nt: TGTGCCAGCACGCGGCAGGGTGGCACCGGGGAGCTGTTTTTT; CDR3aa: CASTRQGGTGELFF
d_gene: NA; v_gene: TRBV2; len: 13; j_gene: TRBJ2-5; CDR3nt: TGTGCCAGCAGTAAACAGGGTCGGGAGACCCAGTACTTC; CDR3aa: CASSKQGRETQYF
d_gene: NA; v_gene: TRBV30; len: 13; j_gene: TRBJ1-5; CDR3nt: TGTGCCTGGAGCGGGATCTCGGATCAGCCCCAGCATTTT; CDR3aa: CAWSGISDQPQHF
d_gene: TRBD1; v_gene: TRBV6-1; len: 16; j_gene: TRBJ2-3; CDR3nt: TGTGCCAGCAGTGAAGCCGGGACAGGGGGCCGAGATACGCAGTATTTT; CDR3aa: CASSEAGTGGRDTQYF
d_gene: TRBD1; v_gene: TRBV4-1; len: 15; j_gene: TRBJ1-1; CDR3nt: TGCGCCAGCAGCCAGAGGGGACAGTCGAACACTGAAGCTTTCTTT; CDR3aa: CASSQRGQSNTEAFF
d_gene: NA; v_gene: TRBV10-3; len: 13; j_gene: TRBJ1-1; CDR3nt: TGTGCCATCACAGGGTTACTCAACACTGAAGCTTTCTTT; CDR3aa: CAITGLLNTEAFF
d_gene: NA; v_gene: TRBV2; len: 12; j_gene: TRBJ1-6; CDR3nt: TGTGCCAGCAGTGAAAGTGTAGAGCCCCTCCACTTT; CDR3aa: CASSESVEPLHF
d_gene: NA; v_gene: TRBV7-2; len: 15; j_gene: TRBJ1-1; CDR3nt: TGTGCCAGCAGAGTAGGGAGGGCGCGGAGCACTGAAGCTTTCTTT; CDR3aa: CASRVGRARSTEAFF
d_gene: NA; v_gene: TRBV14; len: 14; j_gene: TRBJ2-1; CDR3nt: TGTGCCAGCAGCCAAGAGGATTACGAGACAGAGCAGTTCTTC; CDR3aa: CASSQEDYETEQFF
d_gene: NA; v_gene: TRBV5-6; len: 14; j_gene: TRBJ2-5; CDR3nt: TGTGCCAGCAGCTCTTTGACTAGTGGCGAGACCCAGTACTTC; CDR3aa: CASSSLTSGETQYF
d_gene: NA; v_gene: TRBV18; len: 14; j_gene: TRBJ1-5; CDR3nt: TGTGCCAGCTCACCAGGAGGGTTGGCTCAGCCCCAGCATTTT; CDR3aa: CASSPGGLAQPQHF
d_gene: NA; v_gene: TRBV4-2; len: 16; j_gene: TRBJ1-1; CDR3nt: TGTGCCAGCAGCCAGCCGGGACTAACGTCGGGGACTGAAGCTTTCTTT; CDR3aa: CASSQPGLTSGTEAFF
d_gene: NA; v_gene: TRBV29-1; len: 14; j_gene: TRBJ2-3; CDR3nt: TGCAGCGTTCCCACGGAGGGATGGTCAGATACGCAGTATTTT; CDR3aa: CSVPTEGWSDTQYF
d_gene: NA; v_gene: TRBV18; len: 14; j_gene: TRBJ2-7; CDR3nt: TGTGCCAGCTCCCGAGGGCTAGGCTCCTACGAGCAGTACTTC; CDR3aa: CASSRGLGSYEQYF
d_gene: NA; v_gene: TRBV19; len: 14; j_gene: TRBJ1-5; CDR3nt: TGTGCCAGTAGTATAGAAGGGGTCAATCAGCCCCAGCATTTT; CDR3aa: CASSIEGVNQPQHF
d_gene: NA; v_gene: TRBV28; len: 15; j_gene: TRBJ1-5; CDR3nt: TGTGCCAGCACCACAGGGTTTAGGGGCAATCAGCCCCAGCATTTT; CDR3aa: CASTTGFRGNQPQHF
d_gene: NA; v_gene: TRBV10-3; len: 13; j_gene: TRBJ1-2; CDR3nt: TGTGCCACCCGTTTAGGACAAGACTATGGCTACACCTTC; CDR3aa: CATRLGQDYGYTF
d_gene: NA; v_gene: TRBV18; len: 16; j_gene: TRBJ2-1; CDR3nt: TGTGCCAGCTCACCACCTACCCTACGGGACTACAATGAGCAGTTCTTC; CDR3aa: CASSPPTLRDYNEQFF
d_gene: NA; v_gene: TRBV18; len: 17; j_gene: TRBJ2-5; CDR3nt: TGTGCCAGCTCACCATCGGGGGGCGGGGCGATACAAGAGACCCAGTACTTC; CDR3aa: CASSPSGGGAIQETQYF
d_gene: NA; v_gene: TRBV10-3; len: 16; j_gene: TRBJ1-2; CDR3nt: TGTGCCATCAGTGAGTCCCTCGTCTGGACACCCGATGGCTACACCTTC; CDR3aa: CAISESLVWTPDGYTF
d_gene: NA; v_gene: TRBV5-1; len: 13; j_gene: TRBJ2-2; CDR3nt: TGCGCCAGCAGCTTACAGGGAGACGGGGAGCTGTTTTTT; CDR3aa: CASSLQGDGELFF
d_gene: NA; v_gene: TRBV5-6; len: 13; j_gene: TRBJ1-4; CDR3nt: TGTGCCAGCAGCTTGGCTGGGGGCGAAAAACTGTTTTTT; CDR3aa: CASSLAGGEKLFF